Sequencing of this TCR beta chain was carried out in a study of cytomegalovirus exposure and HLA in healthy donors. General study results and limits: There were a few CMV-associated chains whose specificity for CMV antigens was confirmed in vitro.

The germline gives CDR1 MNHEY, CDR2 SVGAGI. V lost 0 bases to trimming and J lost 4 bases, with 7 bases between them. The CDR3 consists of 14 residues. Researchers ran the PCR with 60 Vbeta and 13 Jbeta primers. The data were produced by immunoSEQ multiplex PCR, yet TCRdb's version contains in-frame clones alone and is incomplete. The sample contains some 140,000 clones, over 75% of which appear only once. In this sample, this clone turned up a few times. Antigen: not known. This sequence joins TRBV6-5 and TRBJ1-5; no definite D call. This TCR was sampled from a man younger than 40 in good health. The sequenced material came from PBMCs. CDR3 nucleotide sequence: TGTGCCAGCAGTTACTCGCGGTCTAATCAGCCCCAGCATTTT. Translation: CASSYSRSNQPQHF.